This entry features one T cell receptor beta chain sequence. These data originate in a study of T cell responses to AZD1222 COVID-19 vaccine. Trimming at V came to 6 bases and at J to 9 bases, leaving 9 bases not matched to a gene. The CDR3 extends over 15 amino acids. CDR1 and CDR2 (germline): SGHTA, FQGNSA. Data came from immunoSEQ multiplex PCR; TCRdb stores just in-frame clones and leaves some out. Altogether 150,000 to 190,000 clones are present, around 87% being singletons, with the ten largest covering about 9.8%. The rearrangement links TRBV7-2 to TRBJ2-1, with 12 bases that match TRBD2. The sample here was peripheral blood, taken 28 days after the second AZD1222 dose. This receptor was identified in an adult who received the AZD1222 COVID-19 vaccine. The CDR3 spells CASRETSGSPFEQFF. The CDR3 DNA reads TGTGCCAGCAGGGAGACTAGCGGGAGCCCTTTTGAGCAGTTCTTC.